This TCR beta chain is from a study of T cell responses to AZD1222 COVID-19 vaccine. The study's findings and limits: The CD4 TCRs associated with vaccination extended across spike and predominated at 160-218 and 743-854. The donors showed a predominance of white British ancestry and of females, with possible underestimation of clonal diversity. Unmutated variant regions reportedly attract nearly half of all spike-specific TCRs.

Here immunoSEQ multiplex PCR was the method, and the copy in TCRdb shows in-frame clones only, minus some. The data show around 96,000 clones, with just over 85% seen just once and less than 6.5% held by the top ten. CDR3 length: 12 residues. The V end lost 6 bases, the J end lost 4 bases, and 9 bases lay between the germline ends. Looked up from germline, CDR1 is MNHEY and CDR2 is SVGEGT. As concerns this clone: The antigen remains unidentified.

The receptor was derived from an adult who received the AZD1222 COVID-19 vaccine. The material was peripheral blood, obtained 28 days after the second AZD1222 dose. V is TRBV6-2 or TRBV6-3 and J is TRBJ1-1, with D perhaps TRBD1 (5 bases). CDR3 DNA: TGTGCCAGCAGCTGGGGCCGCACTGAAGCTTTCTTT. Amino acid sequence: CASSWGRTEAFF.